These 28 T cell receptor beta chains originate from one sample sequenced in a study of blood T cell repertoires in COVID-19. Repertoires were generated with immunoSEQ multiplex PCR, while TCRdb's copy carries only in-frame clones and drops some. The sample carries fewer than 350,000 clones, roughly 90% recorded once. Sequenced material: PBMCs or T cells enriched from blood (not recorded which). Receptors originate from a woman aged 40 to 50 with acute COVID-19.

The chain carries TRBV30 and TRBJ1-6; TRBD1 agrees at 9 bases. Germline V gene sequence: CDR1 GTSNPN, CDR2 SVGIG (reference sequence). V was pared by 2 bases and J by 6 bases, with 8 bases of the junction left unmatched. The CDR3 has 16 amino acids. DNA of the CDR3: TGTGCCTGGAGTAGAGACAGGGGGAAAAGTAATTCACCCCTCCACTTT. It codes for CAWSRDRGKSNSPLHF.

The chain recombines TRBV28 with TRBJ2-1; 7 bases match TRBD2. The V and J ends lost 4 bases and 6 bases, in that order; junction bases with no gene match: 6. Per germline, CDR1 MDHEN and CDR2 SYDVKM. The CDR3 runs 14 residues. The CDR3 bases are TGTGCCAGCAGTTCGGAAGCGGGGACCAATGAGCAGTTCTTC. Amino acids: CASSSEAGTNEQFF.

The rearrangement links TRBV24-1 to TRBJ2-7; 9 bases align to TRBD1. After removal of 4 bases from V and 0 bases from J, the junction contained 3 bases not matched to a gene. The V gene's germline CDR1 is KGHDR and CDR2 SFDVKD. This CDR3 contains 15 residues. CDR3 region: CATSDPGQGSYEQYF. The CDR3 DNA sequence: TGTGCCACCAGTGACCCGGGACAGGGCTCCTACGAGCAGTACTTC.

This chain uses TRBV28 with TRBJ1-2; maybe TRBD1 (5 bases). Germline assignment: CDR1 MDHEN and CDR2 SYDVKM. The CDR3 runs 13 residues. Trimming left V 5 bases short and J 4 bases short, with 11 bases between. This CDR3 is CASSPGETYGYTF. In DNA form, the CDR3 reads TGTGCCAGCAGTCCGGGGGAAACCTATGGCTACACCTTC.

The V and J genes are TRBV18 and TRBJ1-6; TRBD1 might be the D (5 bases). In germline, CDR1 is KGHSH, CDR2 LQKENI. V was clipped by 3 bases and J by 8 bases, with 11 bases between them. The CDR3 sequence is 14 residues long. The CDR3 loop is CASSPGLWDSPLHF. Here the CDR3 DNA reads TGTGCCAGCTCACCGGGACTATGGGATTCACCCCTCCACTTT. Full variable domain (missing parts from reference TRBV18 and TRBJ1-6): NAGVMQNPRHLVRRRGQEARLRCSPMKGHSHVYWYRQLPEEGLKFMVYLQKENIIDESGMPKERFSAEFPKEGPSILRIQQVVRGDSAAYFCASSPGLWDSPLHFGNGTRLTVT.

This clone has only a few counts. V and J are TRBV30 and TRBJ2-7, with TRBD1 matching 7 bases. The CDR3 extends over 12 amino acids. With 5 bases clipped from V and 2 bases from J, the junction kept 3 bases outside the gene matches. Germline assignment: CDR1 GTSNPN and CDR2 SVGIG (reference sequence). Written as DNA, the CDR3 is TGTGCCTGGGACAGGGACCCCTACGAGCAGTACTTC. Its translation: CAWDRDPYEQYF.

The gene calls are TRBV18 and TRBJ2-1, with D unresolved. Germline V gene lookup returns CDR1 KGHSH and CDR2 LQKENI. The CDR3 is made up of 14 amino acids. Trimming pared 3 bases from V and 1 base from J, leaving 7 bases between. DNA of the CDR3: TGTGCCAGCTCACCTGCAGTATCCTACAATGAGCAGTTCTTC. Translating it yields CASSPAVSYNEQFF.

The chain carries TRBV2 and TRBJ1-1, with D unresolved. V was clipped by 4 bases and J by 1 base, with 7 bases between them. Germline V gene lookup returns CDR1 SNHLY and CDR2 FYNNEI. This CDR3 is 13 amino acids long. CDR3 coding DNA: TGTGCCAGCAGTGTCCTAGAGAACACTGAAGCTTTCTTT. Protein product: CASSVLENTEAFF.

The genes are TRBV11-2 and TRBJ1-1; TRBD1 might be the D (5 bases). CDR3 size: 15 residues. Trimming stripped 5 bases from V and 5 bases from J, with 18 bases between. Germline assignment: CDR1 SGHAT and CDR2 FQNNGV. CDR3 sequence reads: CASSQVFGGGTEAFF. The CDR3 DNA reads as TGTGCCAGCAGCCAGGTGTTTGGGGGAGGGACTGAAGCTTTCTTT.

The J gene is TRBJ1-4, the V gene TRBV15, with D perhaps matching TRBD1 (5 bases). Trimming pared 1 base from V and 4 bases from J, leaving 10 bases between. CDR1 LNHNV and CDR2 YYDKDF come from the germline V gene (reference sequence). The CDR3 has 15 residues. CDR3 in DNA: TGTGCCACCAGCAGAGGCAGGGAAGGTAATGAAAAACTGTTTTTT. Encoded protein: CATSRGREGNEKLFF.

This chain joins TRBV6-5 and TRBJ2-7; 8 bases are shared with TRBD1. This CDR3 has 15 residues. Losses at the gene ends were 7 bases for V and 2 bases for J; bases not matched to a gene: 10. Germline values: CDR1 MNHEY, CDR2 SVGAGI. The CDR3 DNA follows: TGTGCCAGCACTATACAGGGGGTAATTCCCTACGAGCAGTACTTC. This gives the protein CASTIQGVIPYEQYF.

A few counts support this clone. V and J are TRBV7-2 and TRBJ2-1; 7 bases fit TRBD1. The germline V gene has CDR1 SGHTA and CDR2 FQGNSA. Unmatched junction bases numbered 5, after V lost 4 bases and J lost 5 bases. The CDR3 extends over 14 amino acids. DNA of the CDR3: TGTGCCAGCAGCTCGACAGGGTTGAACAATGAGCAGTTCTTC. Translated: CASSSTGLNNEQFF. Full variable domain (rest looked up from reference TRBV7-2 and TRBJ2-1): GAGVSQSPSNKVTEKGKDVELRCDPISGHTALYWYRQSLGQGLEFLIYFQGNSAPDKSGLPSDRFSAERTGGSVSTLTIQRTQQEDSAVYLCASSSTGLNNEQFFGPGTRLTVL.

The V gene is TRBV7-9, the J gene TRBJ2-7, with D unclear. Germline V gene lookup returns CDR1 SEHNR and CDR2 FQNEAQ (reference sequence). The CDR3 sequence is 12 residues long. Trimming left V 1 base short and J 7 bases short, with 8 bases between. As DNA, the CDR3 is TGTGCCAGCAGCTTAGTGGCAGTTGAGCAGTACTTC. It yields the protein CASSLVAVEQYF.

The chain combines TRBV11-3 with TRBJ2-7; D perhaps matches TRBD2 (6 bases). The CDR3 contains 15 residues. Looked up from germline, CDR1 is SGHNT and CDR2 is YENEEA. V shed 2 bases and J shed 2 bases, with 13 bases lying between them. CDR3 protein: CASSLLRDSPYEQYF. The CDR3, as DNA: TGTGCCAGCAGCTTATTACGGGACTCTCCCTACGAGCAGTACTTC.

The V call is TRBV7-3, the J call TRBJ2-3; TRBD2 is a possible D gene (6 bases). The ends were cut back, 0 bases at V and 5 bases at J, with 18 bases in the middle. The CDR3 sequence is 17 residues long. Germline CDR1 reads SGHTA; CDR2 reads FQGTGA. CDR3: CASSLTGSGRQGDTQYF. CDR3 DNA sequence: TGTGCCAGCAGCTTAACCGGGAGTGGAAGGCAGGGAGATACGCAGTATTTT.

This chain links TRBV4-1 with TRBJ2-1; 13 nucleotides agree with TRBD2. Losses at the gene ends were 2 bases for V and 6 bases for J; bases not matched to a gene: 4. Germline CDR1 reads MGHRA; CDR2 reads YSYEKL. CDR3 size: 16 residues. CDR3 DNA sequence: TGCGCCAGCAGCCAAACTAGCGGGGGGGCCGTCAATGAGCAGTTCTTC. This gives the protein CASSQTSGGAVNEQFF.

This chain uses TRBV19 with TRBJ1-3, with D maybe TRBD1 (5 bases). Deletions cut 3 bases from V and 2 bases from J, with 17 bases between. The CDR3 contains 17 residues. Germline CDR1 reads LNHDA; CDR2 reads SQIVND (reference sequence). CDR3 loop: CASSMVGQGFTGNTIYF. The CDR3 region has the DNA TGTGCCAGTAGTATGGTCGGTCAGGGTTTTACTGGAAACACCATATATTTT.

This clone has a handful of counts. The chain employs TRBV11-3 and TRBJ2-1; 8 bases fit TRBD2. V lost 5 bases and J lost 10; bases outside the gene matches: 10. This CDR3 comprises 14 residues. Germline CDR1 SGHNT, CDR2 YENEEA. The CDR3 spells CASSPKRESSEQFF. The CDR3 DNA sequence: TGTGCCAGCAGCCCGAAGCGGGAGTCGTCGGAGCAGTTCTTC. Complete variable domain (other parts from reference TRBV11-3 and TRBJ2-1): EAGVVQSPRYKIIEKKQPVAFWCNPISGHNTLYWYLQNLGQGPELLIRYENEEAVDDSQLPKDRFSAERLKGVDSTLKIQPAELGDSAVYLCASSPKRESSEQFFGPGTRLTVL.

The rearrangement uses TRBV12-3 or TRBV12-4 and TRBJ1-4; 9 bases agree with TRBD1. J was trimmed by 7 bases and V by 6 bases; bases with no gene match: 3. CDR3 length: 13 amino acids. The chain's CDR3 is CASRDRGSEKLFF. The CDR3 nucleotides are TGTGCCAGCAGGGACAGGGGATCTGAAAAACTGTTTTTT.

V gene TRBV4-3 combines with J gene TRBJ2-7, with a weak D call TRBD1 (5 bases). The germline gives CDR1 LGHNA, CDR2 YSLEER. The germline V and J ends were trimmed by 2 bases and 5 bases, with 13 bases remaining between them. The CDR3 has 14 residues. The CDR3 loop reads CASSQRHLGDEQYF. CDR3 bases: TGCGCCAGCAGCCAAAGGCACCTAGGGGACGAGCAGTACTTC.

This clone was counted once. The CDR3 DNA reads TGTGCCAGCAGTGACATGACTAGCGGGGGGCGTGAGCAGTTCTTC. This encodes CASSDMTSGGREQFF. This chain joins TRBV25-1 and TRBJ2-1, with 13 bases identical to TRBD2. The CDR3 sequence is 15 residues long. V was clipped by 3 bases and J by 9 bases; unmatched bases: 5. Germline V lookup: CDR1 MGHDK, CDR2 SYGVNS.

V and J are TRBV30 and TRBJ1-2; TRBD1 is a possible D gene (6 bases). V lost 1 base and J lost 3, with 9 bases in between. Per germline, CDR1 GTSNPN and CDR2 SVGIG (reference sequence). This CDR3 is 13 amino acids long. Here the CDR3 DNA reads TGTGCCTGGAGTGACTGGACAGACTATGGCTACACCTTC. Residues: CAWSDWTDYGYTF.

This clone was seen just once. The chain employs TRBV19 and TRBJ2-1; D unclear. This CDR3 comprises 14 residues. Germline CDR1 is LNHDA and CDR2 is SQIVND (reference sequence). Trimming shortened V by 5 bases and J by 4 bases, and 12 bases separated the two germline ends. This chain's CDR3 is CASSLMPGYNEQFF. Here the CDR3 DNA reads TGTGCCAGTAGTTTAATGCCAGGTTACAATGAGCAGTTCTTC.

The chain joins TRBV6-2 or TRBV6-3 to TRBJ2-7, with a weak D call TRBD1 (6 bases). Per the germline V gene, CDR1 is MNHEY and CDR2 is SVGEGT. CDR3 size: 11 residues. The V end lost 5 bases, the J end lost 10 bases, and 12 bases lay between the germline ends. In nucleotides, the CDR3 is TGTGCCAGCAGTCAGGGGACAAACCAGTACTTC. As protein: CASSQGTNQYF.

CDR3 residues: CAWGLAGGGETQYF. The CDR3 DNA sequence: TGTGCCTGGGGCTTAGCGGGGGGCGGTGAGACCCAGTACTTC. This chain links TRBV30 with TRBJ2-5; 10 positions agree with TRBD2. CDR1 and CDR2 (germline): GTSNPN, SVGIG (reference sequence). The CDR3 length is 14 residues. Germline trimming cut 5 bases from V and 5 bases from J; bases unmatched to any gene: 8.

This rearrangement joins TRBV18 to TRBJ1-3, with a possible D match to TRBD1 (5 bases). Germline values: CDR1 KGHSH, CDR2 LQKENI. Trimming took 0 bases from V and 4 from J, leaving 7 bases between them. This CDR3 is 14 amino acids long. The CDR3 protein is CASSPPYRGNTIYF. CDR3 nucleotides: TGTGCCAGCTCACCACCGTACAGGGGAAACACCATATATTTT.

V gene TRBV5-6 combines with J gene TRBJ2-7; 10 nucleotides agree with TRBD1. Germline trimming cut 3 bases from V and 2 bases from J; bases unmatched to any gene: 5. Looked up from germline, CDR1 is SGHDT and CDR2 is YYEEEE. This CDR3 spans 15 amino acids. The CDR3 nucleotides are TGTGCCAGCAGCTCCCGGGACAGGGGCCCCTACGAGCAGTACTTC. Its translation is CASSSRDRGPYEQYF.

CDR3 in DNA: TGTGCCAGCTCACCACCGGGGGGGGGCGCAGATACGCAGTATTTT. Protein sequence: CASSPPGGGADTQYF. The rearrangement joins TRBV18 to TRBJ2-3, with a tentative D call TRBD2 (7 bases). Germline-derived CDR1 and CDR2 are KGHSH and LQKENI. V gave up 0 bases and J gave up 4 bases, with 11 bases separating them. The CDR3 has 15 residues.